This T cell receptor (beta chain) came from a study of CD8 T cells in ankylosing spondylitis. This clonotype was recorded many times. Its antigen is unidentified. Compared with germline, one end of the junction differs, possibly owing to a read error. Study outcomes and limitations: Disease-linked clones, CD8+, were relatively rare in peripheral blood. From matched ankylosing spondylitis synovial fluid, disease-linked clones were reportedly recovered at significantly enriched levels. Several of the motif variants were reported before in synovial fluid and blood from reactive arthritis. Ankylosing spondylitis blood seemed to carry a telltale TCR beta motif made of about 8 highly homologous variants.

Researchers built TCR beta libraries using quantitative 5'-RACE with molecular barcodes. MiXCR, run by TCRdb on the 5' RACE reads, gives a single entry per CDR3 protein. The data hold approximately 300,000 distinct CDR3 sequences, with around 7.6% observed a single time. CDR3 length: 14 residues. Material for sequencing was blood, either unsorted or a sorted T cell fraction (not recorded which). The clonotype originates from a male donor with ankylosing spondylitis. The V call is TRBV12-3 or TRBV12-4, the J call TRBJ2-2, with D possibly being TRBD2 (5 bases). The CDR3 protein is CASRLLVNAGELFF. CDR3 in DNA: TGTGCCAGCAGGCTACTAGTGAACGCCGGGGAGCTGTTTTTT.